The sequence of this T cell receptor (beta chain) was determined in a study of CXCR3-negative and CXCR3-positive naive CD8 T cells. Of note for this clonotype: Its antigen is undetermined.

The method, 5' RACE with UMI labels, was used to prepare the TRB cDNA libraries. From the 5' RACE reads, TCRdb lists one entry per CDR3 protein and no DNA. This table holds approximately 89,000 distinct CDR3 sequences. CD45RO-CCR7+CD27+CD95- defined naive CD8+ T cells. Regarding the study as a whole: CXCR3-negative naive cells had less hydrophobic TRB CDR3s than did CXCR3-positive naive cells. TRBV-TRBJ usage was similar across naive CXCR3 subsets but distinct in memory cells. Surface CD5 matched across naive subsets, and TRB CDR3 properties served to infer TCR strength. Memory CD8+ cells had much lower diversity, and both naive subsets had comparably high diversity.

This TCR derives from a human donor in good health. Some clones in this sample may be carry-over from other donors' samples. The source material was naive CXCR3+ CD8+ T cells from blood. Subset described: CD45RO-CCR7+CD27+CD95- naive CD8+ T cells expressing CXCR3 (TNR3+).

CDR3: CASSPTGENTEAFF. The rearrangement joins TRBV7-7 to TRBJ1-1; no DNA is available, so the TRBD1 call from TCRdb remains unchecked. The germline CDR1 and CDR2 sequences are SSHAT and FNYEAQ (reference sequence). CDR3 size: 14 residues.